This TCR beta chain originates from a study of beta chain features in type 1 diabetes. Sequenced material consisted of expressed TCRB transcripts (all of the isolated RNA was reverse transcribed). Mean read depth for naive, central memory and regulatory T cell samples was approximately 3.57 million reads. Some clones are missing from TCRdb's copy, which holds only in-frame ones; the method was immunoSEQ multiplex PCR. The table includes some 350,000 clones, roughly 12% detected once. On this clone itself: The antigen is undetermined.

Trimming stripped 0 bases from V and 0 bases from J, with 5 bases between. This CDR3 is built from 14 residues. CDR1 and CDR2 from the germline V gene are MNHEY and SVGAGI. CD4+ naive, central memory, regulatory and stem cell-like memory subsets were isolated by sorting on CD45RO/CCR7/CD25/CD127/CD95/CD27. All sorted populations exceeded 98% purity. Study-level findings and limits: A moderate, significant TCRB CDR3 shortening appeared in type 1 diabetes across four CD4+ subsets. Possible PCR preference for shorter templates applied equally to patients and controls.

The chain recombines TRBV6-5 with TRBJ2-5; the D gene is possibly TRBD1 (5 bases). The sequenced sample consisted of naive CD4+ T cells from blood. The receptor was isolated from a woman under 30 with type 1 diabetes. The CDR3 DNA follows: TGTGCCAGCAGTTACTCGGACAACCAAGAGACCCAGTACTTC. Translated: CASSYSDNQETQYF.